One sample yielded the 3 T cell receptor beta chains listed below, sequenced in a study of graft-versus-host responses after intestinal transplantation. TCRdb's table, derived via immunoSEQ multiplex PCR, lists solely in-frame clones and lacks some. The sample consists of approximately 4,100 clones, under 25% of them appearing once. The sequencing here drew on alloreactive CD4+ T cells from a mixed lymphocyte reaction culture, taken before transplantation. Subset defined: CFSE-low proliferating T cells sorted from roughly six-day pre-transplant mixed lymphocyte reaction (GvH or HvG direction). These receptor sequences come from a human patient who was an organ donor for intestinal transplantation.

This clone was detected a few times. V and J are TRBV19 and TRBJ1-1; possible D gene TRBD1, 6 bases. CDR1 and CDR2 (germline): LNHDA, SQIVND (reference sequence). This CDR3 contains 15 residues. V was trimmed by 2 bases and J by 1 base, leaving 11 bases between them. The CDR3: CASSILGAQNTEAFF. The CDR3 DNA sequence: TGTGCCAGTAGTATATTGGGGGCGCAGAACACTGAAGCTTTCTTT.

By sample fraction, this clone is medium-sized. The CDR3 sequence: CASSSQGTGAGNTIYF. The CDR3 DNA sequence: TGTGCCAGCAGTTCCCAGGGGACAGGGGCTGGAAACACCATATATTTT. This sequence joins TRBV6-5 and TRBJ1-3; the match to TRBD1 covers 10 bases. V lost 4 bases to trimming and J lost 2 bases; unmatched junction nucleotides: 5. The CDR3 is 16 residues long. Germline-derived CDR1 and CDR2 are MNHEY and SVGAGI.

J is TRBJ2-5 and V is TRBV27; 7 positions agree with TRBD2. With 0 bases clipped from V and 2 bases from J, the junction kept 6 bases outside the gene matches. Germline CDR1 and CDR2: MNHEY and SMNVEV (reference sequence). CDR3 length: 16 amino acids. The CDR3 sequence: CASSLSGEGFQETQYF. The CDR3 DNA follows: TGTGCCAGCAGTTTATCGGGGGAGGGATTTCAAGAGACCCAGTACTTC.